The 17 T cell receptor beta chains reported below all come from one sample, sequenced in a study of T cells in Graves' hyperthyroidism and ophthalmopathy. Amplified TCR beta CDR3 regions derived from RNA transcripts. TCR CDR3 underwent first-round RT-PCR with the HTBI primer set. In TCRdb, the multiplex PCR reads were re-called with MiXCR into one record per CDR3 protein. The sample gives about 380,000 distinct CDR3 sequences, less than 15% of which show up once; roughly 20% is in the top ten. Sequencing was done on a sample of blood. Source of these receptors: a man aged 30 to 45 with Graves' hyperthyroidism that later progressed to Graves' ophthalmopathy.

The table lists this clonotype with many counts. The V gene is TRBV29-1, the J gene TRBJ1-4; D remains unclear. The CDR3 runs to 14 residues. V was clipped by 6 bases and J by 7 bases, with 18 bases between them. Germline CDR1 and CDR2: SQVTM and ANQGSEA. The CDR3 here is CSVRTGEGGEKLFF. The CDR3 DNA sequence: TGCAGCGTCAGAACCGGGGAGGGAGGTGAAAAACTGTTTTTT.

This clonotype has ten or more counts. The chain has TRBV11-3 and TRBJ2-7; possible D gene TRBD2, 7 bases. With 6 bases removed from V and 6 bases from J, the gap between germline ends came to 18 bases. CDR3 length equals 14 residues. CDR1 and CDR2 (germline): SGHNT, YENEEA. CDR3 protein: CASSQYRGGGEQYF. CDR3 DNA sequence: TGTGCCAGCAGTCAATATAGGGGGGGAGGCGAGCAGTACTTC.

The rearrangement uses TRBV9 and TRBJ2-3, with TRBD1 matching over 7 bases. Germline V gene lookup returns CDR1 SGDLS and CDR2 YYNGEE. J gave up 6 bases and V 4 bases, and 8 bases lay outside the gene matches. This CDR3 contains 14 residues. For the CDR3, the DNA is TGTGCCAGCAGCTCGGGACAGCACCGGGATACGCAGTATTTT. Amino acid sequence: CASSSGQHRDTQYF.

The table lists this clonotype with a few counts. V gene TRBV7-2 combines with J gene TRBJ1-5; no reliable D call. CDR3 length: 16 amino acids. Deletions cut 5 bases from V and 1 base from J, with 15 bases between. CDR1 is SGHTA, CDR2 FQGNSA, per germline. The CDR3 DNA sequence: TGTGCCAGCAGCAACCGGGAGCGGGGAAGCAATCAGCCCCAGCATTTT. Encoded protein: CASSNRERGSNQPQHF.

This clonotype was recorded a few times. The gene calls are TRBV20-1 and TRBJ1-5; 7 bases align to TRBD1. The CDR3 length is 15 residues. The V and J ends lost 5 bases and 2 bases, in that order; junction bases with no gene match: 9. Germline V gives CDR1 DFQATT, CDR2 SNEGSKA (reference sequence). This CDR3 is CSAVSVGQGNQPQHF. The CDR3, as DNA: TGCAGTGCTGTTTCTGTAGGACAGGGCAATCAGCCCCAGCATTTT.

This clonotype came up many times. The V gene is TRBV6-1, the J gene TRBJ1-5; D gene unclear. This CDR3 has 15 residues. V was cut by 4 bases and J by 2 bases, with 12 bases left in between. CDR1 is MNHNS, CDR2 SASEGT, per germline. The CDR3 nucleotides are TGTGCCAGCAGTGCTGCTCCGGTCGGCAATCAGCCCCAGCATTTT. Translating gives CASSAAPVGNQPQHF.

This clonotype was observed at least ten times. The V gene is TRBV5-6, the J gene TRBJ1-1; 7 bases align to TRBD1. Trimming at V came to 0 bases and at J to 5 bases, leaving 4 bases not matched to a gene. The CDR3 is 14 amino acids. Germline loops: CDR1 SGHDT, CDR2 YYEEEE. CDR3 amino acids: CASSLEGARTEAFF. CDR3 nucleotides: TGTGCCAGCAGCTTGGAGGGGGCGCGAACTGAAGCTTTCTTT.

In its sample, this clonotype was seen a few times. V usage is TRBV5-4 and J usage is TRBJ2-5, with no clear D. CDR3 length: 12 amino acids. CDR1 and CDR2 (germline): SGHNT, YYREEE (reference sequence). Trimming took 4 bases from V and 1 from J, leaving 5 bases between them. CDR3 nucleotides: TGTGCCAGCAGCCGCTCCCAAGAGACCCAGTACTTC. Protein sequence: CASSRSQETQYF.

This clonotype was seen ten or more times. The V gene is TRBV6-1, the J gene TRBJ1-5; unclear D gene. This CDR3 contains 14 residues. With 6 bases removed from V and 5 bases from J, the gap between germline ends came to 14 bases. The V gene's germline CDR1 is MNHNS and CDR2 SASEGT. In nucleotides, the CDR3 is TGTGCCAGCAGCTCGTACGAAGATTATCAGCCCCAGCATTTT. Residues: CASSSYEDYQPQHF.

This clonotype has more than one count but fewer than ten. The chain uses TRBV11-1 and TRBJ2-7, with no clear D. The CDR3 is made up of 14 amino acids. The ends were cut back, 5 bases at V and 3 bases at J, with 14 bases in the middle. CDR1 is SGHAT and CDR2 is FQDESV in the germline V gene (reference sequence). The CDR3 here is CASSPRAHLYEQYF. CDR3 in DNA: TGTGCCAGCAGCCCCCGGGCCCACCTCTACGAGCAGTACTTC.

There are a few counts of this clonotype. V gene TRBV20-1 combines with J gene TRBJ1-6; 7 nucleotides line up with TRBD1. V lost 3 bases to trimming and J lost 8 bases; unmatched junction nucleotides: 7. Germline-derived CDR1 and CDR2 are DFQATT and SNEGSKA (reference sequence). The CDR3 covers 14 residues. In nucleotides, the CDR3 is TGCAGTGCTAGTGCGGGACAGTCTTATTCACCCCTCCACTTT. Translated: CSASAGQSYSPLHF.

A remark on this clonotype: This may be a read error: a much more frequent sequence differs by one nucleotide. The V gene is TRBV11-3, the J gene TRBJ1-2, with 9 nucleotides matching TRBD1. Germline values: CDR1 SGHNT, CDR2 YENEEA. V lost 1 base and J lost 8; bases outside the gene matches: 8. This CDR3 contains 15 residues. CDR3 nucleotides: TGTGCCAGCAGCTTAGGATGGACAGGGGAACTAGGCTACACCTTC. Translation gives CASSLGWTGELGYTF.

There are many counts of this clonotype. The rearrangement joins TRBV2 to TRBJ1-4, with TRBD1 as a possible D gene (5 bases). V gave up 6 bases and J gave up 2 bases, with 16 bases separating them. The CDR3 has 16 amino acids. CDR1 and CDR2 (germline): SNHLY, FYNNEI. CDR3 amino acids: CASRLGQGGTNEKLFF. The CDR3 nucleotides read TGTGCCAGCAGGCTCGGACAAGGAGGGACTAATGAAAAACTGTTTTTT.

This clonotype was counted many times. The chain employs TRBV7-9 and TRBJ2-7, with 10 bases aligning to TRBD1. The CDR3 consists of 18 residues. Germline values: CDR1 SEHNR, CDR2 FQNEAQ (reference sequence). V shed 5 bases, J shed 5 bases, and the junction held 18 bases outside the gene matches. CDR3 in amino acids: CASSARFVPGQGLHEQYF. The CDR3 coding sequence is TGTGCCAGCAGCGCCCGTTTCGTACCGGGACAGGGGTTGCACGAGCAGTACTTC.

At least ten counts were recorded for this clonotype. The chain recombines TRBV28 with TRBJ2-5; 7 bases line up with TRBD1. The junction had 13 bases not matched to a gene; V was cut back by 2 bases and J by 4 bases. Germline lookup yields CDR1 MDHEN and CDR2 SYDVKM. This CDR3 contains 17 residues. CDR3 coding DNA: TGTGCCAGCAGTTTAGGCGAGGGACAGCCACGGGGAGAGACCCAGTACTTC. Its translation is CASSLGEGQPRGETQYF.

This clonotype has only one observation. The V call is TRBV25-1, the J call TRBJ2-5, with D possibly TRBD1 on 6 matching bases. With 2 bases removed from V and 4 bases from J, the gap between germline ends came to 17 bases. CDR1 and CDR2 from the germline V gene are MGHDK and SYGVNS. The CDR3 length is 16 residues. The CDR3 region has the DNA TGTGCCAGCAGTGAAGGGCGGCAGGGGCCGACAGAGACCCAGTACTTC. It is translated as CASSEGRQGPTETQYF.

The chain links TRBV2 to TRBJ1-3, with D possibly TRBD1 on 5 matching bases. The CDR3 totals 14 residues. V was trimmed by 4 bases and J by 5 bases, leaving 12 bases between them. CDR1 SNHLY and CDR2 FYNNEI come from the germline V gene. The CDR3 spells CASSGQMGRNTIYF. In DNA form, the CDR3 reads TGTGCCAGCAGTGGACAGATGGGACGAAACACCATATATTTT.